Listed here are 27 T cell receptor beta chains from one sample, sequenced in a study of control samples from healthy donors and cancer patients. Sequenced by immunoSEQ multiplex PCR; TCRdb stores in-frame clones only, minus some. The profile covers around 22,000 clones, with more than 70% appearing a single time and over 35% taken by the ten largest. Specimen: PBMCs. These receptors were taken from a man in his 60s with head and neck cancer.

This chain links TRBV6-5 with TRBJ1-5; a weak D match, TRBD1 (5 bases). Germline V gene data show CDR1 as MNHEY and CDR2 as SVGAGI. With 6 bases removed from V and 2 bases from J, the gap between germline ends came to 14 bases. The CDR3 has 15 residues. CDR3 sequence: CASSAGLKGNQPQHF. CDR3 bases: TGTGCCAGCAGCGCGGGGCTGAAGGGCAATCAGCCCCAGCATTTT.

The V and J genes are TRBV5-6 and TRBJ2-3; D remains unclear. Per germline, CDR1 SGHDT and CDR2 YYEEEE. V was trimmed by 4 bases and J by 1 base, leaving 4 bases between them. This CDR3 has 12 residues. Here the CDR3 reads CASSRGTDTQYF. CDR3 nucleotide sequence: TGTGCCAGCAGCAGGGGCACAGATACGCAGTATTTT. Complete variable domain (other parts from reference TRBV5-6 and TRBJ2-3): DAGVTQSPTHLIKTRGQQVTLRCSPKSGHDTVSWYQQALGQGPQFIFQYYEEEERQRGNFPDRFSGHQFPNYSSELNVNALLLGDSALYLCASSRGTDTQYFGPGTRLTVL.

The V and J genes are TRBV15 and TRBJ1-4; no reliable D call. Looked up from germline, CDR1 is LNHNV and CDR2 is YYDKDF (reference sequence). V was cut by 0 bases and J by 6 bases, with 8 bases left in between. This CDR3 is built from 14 residues. CDR3 protein: CATSRDVIHEKLFF. CDR3 nucleotides: TGTGCCACCAGCAGAGATGTGATACATGAAAAACTGTTTTTT.

By share, this clone ranks as large. V and J are TRBV7-9 and TRBJ2-1, with TRBD2 identical over 12 bases. This CDR3 has 16 residues. Germline V gene sequence: CDR1 SEHNR, CDR2 FQNEAQ (reference sequence). Trimming cost V 8 bases and J 1 base; bases outside gene matches: 6. CDR3 coding DNA: TGTGCCAGCGGCCCGACTAGCGGGAGTTCCTACAATGAGCAGTTCTTC. Translation: CASGPTSGSSYNEQFF. Looking up the rest from reference TRBV7-9 and TRBJ2-1 gives the full variable domain: DTGVSQNPRHKITKRGQNVTFRCDPISEHNRLYWYRQTLGQGPEFLTYFQNEAQLEKSRLLSDRFSAERPKGSFSTLEIQRTEQGDSAMYLCASGPTSGSSYNEQFFGPGTRLTVL.

The chain employs TRBV9 and TRBJ1-2; 9 nucleotides agree with TRBD1. Germline V gene data show CDR1 as SGDLS and CDR2 as YYNGEE. CDR3 length: 17 amino acids. With V trimmed by 2 bases and J by 2 bases, 10 bases remained unmatched. CDR3 sequence (DNA): TGTGCCAGCAGCGTTGGGGGACAGGGTGCCTCCAACTATGGCTACACCTTC. Translated: CASSVGGQGASNYGYTF.

The V call is TRBV27, the J call TRBJ2-3; 8 bases map to TRBD1. Germline CDR1 reads MNHEY; CDR2 reads SMNVEV (reference sequence). Trimming removed 2 bases from V and 4 bases from J; junction bases left unmatched: 8. This CDR3 has 16 residues. CDR3 DNA: TGTGCCAGCAGTTTAAGTTGGACAGGGCTTCCAGATACGCAGTATTTT. Protein: CASSLSWTGLPDTQYF.

The rearrangement links TRBV29-1 to TRBJ2-2, with TRBD2 matching over 8 bases. From germline, CDR1 is SQVTM and CDR2 ANQGSEA. This CDR3 spans 16 amino acids. Trimming removed 0 bases from V and 7 bases from J; junction bases left unmatched: 10. Here the CDR3 reads CSVEDLAGGSGGELFF. The DNA for the CDR3 is TGCAGCGTTGAAGATCTCGCGGGAGGCTCCGGCGGGGAGCTGTTTTTT.

This clone was recorded once. The chain couples TRBV5-5 to TRBJ2-7; tentatively, D is TRBD1 (6 bases). The length of the CDR3 is 13 residues. Germline V CDR1 and CDR2: SGHKS, YYEKEE (reference sequence). V was clipped by 4 bases and J by 6 bases, with 14 bases between them. CDR3 DNA: TGTGCCAGCAGCCTGGGGGCTGTGGGCGAGCAGTACGTC. It encodes CASSLGAVGEQYV.

This clone appeared once. The chain has TRBV5-4 and TRBJ1-6; tentative D call: TRBD1 (6 bases). V was pared by 2 bases and J by 7 bases, with 10 bases between. The CDR3 contains 14 residues. CDR1 and CDR2 (germline): SGHNT, YYREEE (reference sequence). Here the CDR3 DNA reads TGTGCCAGCAGCTTCAGGGGTGGGAATTCACCCCTCCACTTT. It specifies CASSFRGGNSPLHF.

The V and J genes are TRBV27 and TRBJ1-1, with D perhaps matching TRBD1 (6 bases). The germline V gene encodes CDR1 MNHEY and CDR2 SMNVEV (reference sequence). The CDR3 is 13 residues long. Between the trimmed V and J ends, which lost 6 bases and 1 base, there was a span of 9 bases. CDR3 amino acids: CASRSTGNTEAFF. CDR3 DNA: TGTGCCAGCAGGTCGACAGGGAACACTGAAGCTTTCTTT.

The chain recombines TRBV7-2 with TRBJ2-1; 9 nucleotides line up with TRBD2. Trimming removed 5 bases from V and 8 bases from J; junction bases left unmatched: 10. This CDR3 is 15 amino acids long. The germline V gene encodes CDR1 SGHTA and CDR2 FQGNSA. The CDR3 sequence: CASSPRGSGSHEQFF. The CDR3 nucleotides are TGTGCCAGCAGCCCCCGGGGTAGCGGGAGCCATGAGCAGTTCTTC.

The V gene is TRBV20-1, the J gene TRBJ2-7; 8 bases fit TRBD1. Germline V gene data show CDR1 as DFQATT and CDR2 as SNEGSKA (reference sequence). The CDR3 is made up of 10 amino acids. Unmatched junction bases numbered 4, after V lost 8 bases and J lost 7 bases. CDR3 sequence reads: CSFRDREQYF. The CDR3 DNA follows: TGCAGTTTCAGGGACAGGGAGCAGTACTTC.

The chain joins TRBV5-6 to TRBJ2-4; D ambiguous. The CDR3 contains 12 residues. Germline V gene lookup returns CDR1 SGHDT and CDR2 YYEEEE. V lost 3 bases and J 6 bases, leaving 7 bases between the germline ends. The CDR3 here is CASSSQANIQYF. The CDR3 DNA reads as TGTGCCAGCAGCTCCCAAGCAAACATTCAGTACTTC.

The rearrangement uses TRBV6-5 and TRBJ2-1; D is unclear. Trimming left V 6 bases short and J 10 bases short, with 16 bases between. CDR3 size: 13 residues. CDR1 and CDR2 (germline): MNHEY, SVGAGI. The CDR3, as DNA: TGTGCCAGCAGCCAGTCGGGCCTGGGGGAGCAGTTCTTC. This sequence encodes CASSQSGLGEQFF.

The chain employs TRBV7-9 and TRBJ1-1; possibly TRBD1 for D (5 bases). The CDR3 sequence is 15 residues long. The V gene's germline CDR1 is SEHNR and CDR2 FQNEAQ (reference sequence). V dropped 1 base and J dropped 4 bases, with 13 bases sitting between them. The CDR3 protein is CASSLGQPPSTEAFF. As DNA, the CDR3 is TGTGCCAGCAGCTTAGGACAGCCCCCGAGCACTGAAGCTTTCTTT. The variable domain in full, completed from reference TRBV7-9 and TRBJ1-1, reads DTGVSQNPRHKITKRGQNVTFRCDPISEHNRLYWYRQTLGQGPEFLTYFQNEAQLEKSRLLSDRFSAERPKGSFSTLEIQRTEQGDSAMYLCASSLGQPPSTEAFFGQGTRLTVV.

This chain joins TRBV6-5 and TRBJ1-1; 7 bases agree with TRBD1. Germline V lookup: CDR1 MNHEY, CDR2 SVGAGI. This CDR3 region has 15 residues. V was clipped by 5 bases and J by 3 bases; unmatched bases: 9. The CDR3 region has the DNA TGTGCCAGCAGTCCCCAGGGGGTAGCGGACACTGAAGCTTTCTTT. Encoded protein: CASSPQGVADTEAFF.

The chain recombines TRBV7-6 with TRBJ2-5, with 7 bases fitting TRBD2. V shed 1 base and J 4 bases; nucleotides not matched to a gene: 6. This CDR3 is built from 15 residues. The germline V gene has CDR1 SGHVS and CDR2 FNYEAQ. As DNA, the CDR3 is TGTGCCAGCAGCTTAGTGGGCGGGAGCAGAGAGACCCAGTACTTC. This encodes CASSLVGGSRETQYF. Full variable domain (rest looked up from reference TRBV7-6 and TRBJ2-5): GAGVSQSPRYKVTKRGQDVALRCDPISGHVSLYWYRQALGQGPEFLTYFNYEAQQDKSGLPNDRFSAERPEGSISTLTIQRTEQRDSAMYRCASSLVGGSRETQYFGPGTRLLVL.

The rearrangement links TRBV4-1 to TRBJ1-3; unclear D gene. Germline assignment: CDR1 MGHRA and CDR2 YSYEKL. V lost 0 bases and J 3 bases, leaving 12 bases between the germline ends. The CDR3 covers 16 residues. This chain's CDR3 is CASSQEGWVGGNTIYF. The DNA of the CDR3 is TGCGCCAGCAGCCAAGAGGGGTGGGTTGGTGGAAACACCATATATTTT.

This clone was counted between two and nine times. The gene calls are TRBV5-4 and TRBJ1-2; 11 bases are a match to TRBD1. The V gene end was trimmed by 3 bases and the J gene end by 6 bases; junction bases not matched to a gene: 10. This CDR3 spans 16 amino acids. Germline lookup yields CDR1 SGHNT and CDR2 YYREEE (reference sequence). The CDR3 DNA is TGTGCCAGCAGCTCCGGCCGGGGACAGGGGGGTAATGGCTACACCTTC. This encodes CASSSGRGQGGNGYTF.

The chain employs TRBV10-2 and TRBJ1-1, with no clear D. The V end lost 7 bases, the J end lost 7 bases, and 10 bases lay between the germline ends. Germline CDR1 and CDR2: WSHSY and SAAADI. This CDR3 region has 11 residues. CDR3 in amino acids: CASKVGSEAFF. In DNA form, the CDR3 reads TGCGCCAGCAAGGTGGGGAGTGAAGCTTTCTTT.

The V call is TRBV18, the J call TRBJ2-6; 10 nucleotides agree with TRBD1. The CDR3 is 20 residues long. Germline V CDR1 and CDR2: KGHSH, LQKENI. Unmatched junction bases numbered 8, after V lost 0 bases and J lost 0 bases. The CDR3 region is CASSPPRTGGSNSGANVLTF. DNA of the CDR3: TGTGCCAGCTCACCACCGAGGACAGGGGGTTCCAACTCTGGGGCCAACGTCCTGACTTTC.

The chain recombines TRBV7-6 with TRBJ2-2; D remains ambiguous. V gave up 2 bases and J gave up 3 bases, with 10 bases separating them. The CDR3 spans 15 residues. The germline CDR1 and CDR2 sequences are SGHVS and FNYEAQ. The CDR3 here is CASSLSRLDTGELFF. The CDR3 bases are TGTGCCAGCAGCTTAAGTAGACTTGACACCGGGGAGCTGTTTTTT.

This chain uses TRBV10-1 with TRBJ1-4; weak D call: TRBD1 (6 bases). CDR1 and CDR2 from the germline V gene are WNHNN and SYGVQD (reference sequence). With 6 bases removed from V and 5 bases from J, the gap between germline ends came to 13 bases. There are 14 residues in the CDR3. CDR3 region: CASSTGHGNEKLFF. The CDR3 bases are TGCGCCAGCAGCACGGGACACGGAAATGAAAAACTGTTTTTT.

This clone was seen once. The chain joins TRBV18 to TRBJ2-4, with 7 bases matching TRBD1. V lost 4 bases, J lost 3 bases, and 3 bases stayed unmatched. Germline assignment: CDR1 KGHSH and CDR2 LQKENI. CDR3 size: 14 residues. The CDR3 is CASSRDSFKNIQYF. CDR3 nucleotides: TGTGCCAGCTCACGGGACAGTTTCAAAAACATTCAGTACTTC. The whole variable domain, filled in from reference TRBV18 and TRBJ2-4, reads NAGVMQNPRHLVRRRGQEARLRCSPMKGHSHVYWYRQLPEEGLKFMVYLQKENIIDESGMPKERFSAEFPKEGPSILRIQQVVRGDSAAYFCASSRDSFKNIQYFGAGTRLSVL.

The chain carries TRBV18 and TRBJ2-1; TRBD2 matches 7 bases. CDR3 length: 16 residues. Trimming took 6 bases from V and 7 from J; bases not matched to a gene: 15. Germline V lookup: CDR1 KGHSH, CDR2 LQKENI. The CDR3 here is CASSPSFLAARNEQFF. The CDR3 nucleotides read TGTGCCAGCTCCCCTAGTTTCCTAGCGGCGAGGAATGAGCAGTTCTTC.

J is TRBJ1-1 and V is TRBV19; no definite D call. Trimming removed 6 bases from V and 5 bases from J, with 10 bases in between. This CDR3 spans 12 amino acids. Germline assignment: CDR1 LNHDA and CDR2 SQIVND (reference sequence). CDR3 sequence: CASRPSGTEAFF. CDR3 sequence (DNA): TGTGCCAGTAGGCCTTCGGGGACTGAAGCTTTCTTT. Looking up the rest from reference TRBV19 and TRBJ1-1 gives the full variable domain: DGGITQSPKYLFRKEGQNVTLSCEQNLNHDAMYWYRQDPGQGLRLIYYSQIVNDFQKGDIAEGYSVSREKKESFPLTVTSAQKNPTAFYLCASRPSGTEAFFGQGTRLTVV.

The chain uses TRBV5-1 and TRBJ2-5; TRBD2 aligns across 8 bases. The CDR3 spans 13 residues. V lost 4 bases, J lost 1 base, and 0 bases stayed unmatched. From germline, CDR1 is SGHRS and CDR2 YFSETQ. Written as DNA, the CDR3 is TGCGCCAGCAGCACTAGCGGCCAAGAGACCCAGTACTTC. It specifies CASSTSGQETQYF.